The T cell receptor (beta chain) described here comes from a study of T cells in Graves' hyperthyroidism and ophthalmopathy. Study background: Peripheral blood was secured at the point of initial diagnosis, before any treatment.

V dropped 4 bases and J dropped 0 bases, with 14 bases sitting between them. Looked up from germline, CDR1 is SGDLS and CDR2 is YYNGEE. The CDR3 totals 16 residues. Absence of ophthalmopathy progression within 18 months defined stable Graves' hyperthyroidism. Disease duration under 2 months; hyperthyroidism patients were aged 18 to 65. Researchers barred patients who had uncontrolled infection, other autoimmune disease, pregnancy or lactation. This clonotype has just a few counts. TCR beta CDR3 regions were amplified from RNA. An initial round of RT-PCR targeting the TCR CDR3 relied on the HTBI primer set. TCRdb ran MiXCR on the multiplex PCR reads and lists one entry per CDR3 protein. The sample includes over 500,000 distinct CDR3 sequences, approximately 14% of them seen just once.

The rearrangement uses TRBV9 and TRBJ2-1; no clear D. The TCR was taken from a woman aged 40 to 55 with Graves' hyperthyroidism. The sequencing sample was made of blood. CDR3 nucleotide sequence: TGTGCCAGCAGCCCCCATAGCTGGAGCTCCTACAATGAGCAGTTCTTC. This encodes CASSPHSWSSYNEQFF.